The present entry profiles one T cell receptor (beta chain) with its context. As yet, its antigen is unknown. This sample is part of a study of CD8 T cells in ankylosing spondylitis. General observations from the study: It appeared that ankylosing spondylitis blood was characterized by a TCR beta motif of under ten highly homologous variants.

5'-RACE, quantitative and with molecular barcodes, yielded the TCR beta libraries. TCRdb reprocessed the 5' RACE reads with MiXCR, giving one entry per CDR3 protein. The data contain 200,000 to 250,000 distinct CDR3 sequences, about 10% of them seen just once; the ten biggest clones take up roughly 6.8%. Trimming removed 7 bases at V and 5 bases at J, with 18 bases between. CDR3 length: 14 amino acids. CDR1 MNHEY and CDR2 SVGEGT come from the germline V gene. This sequence joins TRBV6-2 or TRBV6-3 and TRBJ2-7; a possible D gene is TRBD2 (5 bases). This clonotype was obtained from a male donor with ankylosing spondylitis or in good health (not recorded which). The sequenced material came from blood, either unsorted or a sorted T cell fraction (not recorded which). CDR3 DNA: TGTGCCAGCATTAGAGGAGGAGCGCGGGACGAGCAGTACTTC. It translates to CASIRGGARDEQYF.